This T cell receptor beta chain is drawn from a study of T-cell reconstitution after alpha-beta-depleted transplantation in children. A remark on this clonotype: The antigen is unknown.

Using unique molecular identifiers, the investigators prepared the TCRbeta library. In TCRdb, the PCR reads were re-called with MiXCR into one record per CDR3 protein. The table records roughly 490,000 distinct CDR3 sequences, about 10% of them present only once. Overall study findings and caveats: A year post-transplant, T-cell counts and diversity derived mostly from newly produced T cells. Recipient T cells and thymic progenitors that survived gave rise to the high TCRbeta diversity observed at day 60 in some patients.

The CDR3 has 15 residues. The V and J ends lost 7 bases and 9 bases, in that order; junction bases with no gene match: 8. J is TRBJ2-1 and V is TRBV12-3 or TRBV12-4; 14 bases fit TRBD2. The receptor was isolated from a female patient aged 2-10 years who had a stem cell transplant for aplastic anemia, so the T cells may come from the graft donor. The source material was PBMCs, mostly from graft donor cells, sampled 180 days after TCRalphabeta/CD19-depleted stem cell transplant. Here the CDR3 reads CASTPGTSGRVEQFF. CDR3 in DNA: TGTGCCAGCACACCCGGGACTAGCGGGAGAGTTGAGCAGTTCTTC.